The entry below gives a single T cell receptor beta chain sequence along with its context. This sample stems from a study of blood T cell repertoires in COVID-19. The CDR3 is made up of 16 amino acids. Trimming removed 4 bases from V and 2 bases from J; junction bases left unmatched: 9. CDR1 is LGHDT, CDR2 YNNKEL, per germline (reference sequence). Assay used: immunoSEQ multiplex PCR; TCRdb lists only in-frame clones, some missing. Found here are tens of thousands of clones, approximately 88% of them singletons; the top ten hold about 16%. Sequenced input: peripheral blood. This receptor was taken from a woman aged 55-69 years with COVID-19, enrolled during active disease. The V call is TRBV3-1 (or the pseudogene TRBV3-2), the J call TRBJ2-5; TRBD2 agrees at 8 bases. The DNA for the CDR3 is TGTGCCAGCAGCCCCTGGCGGGGCGGGGGGCAAGAGACCCAGTACTTC. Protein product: CASSPWRGGGQETQYF.